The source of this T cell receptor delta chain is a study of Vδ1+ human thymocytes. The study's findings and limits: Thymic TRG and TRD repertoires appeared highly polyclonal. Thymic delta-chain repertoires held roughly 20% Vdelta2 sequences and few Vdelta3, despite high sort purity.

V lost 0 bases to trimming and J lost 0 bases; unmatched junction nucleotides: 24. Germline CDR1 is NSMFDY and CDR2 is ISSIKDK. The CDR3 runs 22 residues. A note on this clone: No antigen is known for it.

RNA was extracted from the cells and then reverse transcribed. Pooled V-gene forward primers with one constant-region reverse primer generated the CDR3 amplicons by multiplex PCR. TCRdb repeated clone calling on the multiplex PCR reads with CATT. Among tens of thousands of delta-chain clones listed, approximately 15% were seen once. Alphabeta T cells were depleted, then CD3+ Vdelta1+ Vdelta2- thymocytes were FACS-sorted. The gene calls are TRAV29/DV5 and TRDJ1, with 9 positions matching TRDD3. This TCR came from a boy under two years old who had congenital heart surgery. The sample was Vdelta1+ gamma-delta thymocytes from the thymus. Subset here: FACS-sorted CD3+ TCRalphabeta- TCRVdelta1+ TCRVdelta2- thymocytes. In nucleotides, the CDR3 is TGTGCAGCAAGCGGAAGCAGTTACATACGACCTTACTGGGGGAGATACACCGATAAACTCATCTTT. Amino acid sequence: CAASGSSYIRPYWGRYTDKLIF.